The rows below give T cell receptor beta chains drawn from one sample of a study of blood T cell repertoires in COVID-19. Libraries were prepared by immunoSEQ multiplex PCR; TCRdb keeps only in-frame clonotypes and omits some of them. Of around 170,000 clones in the sample, about 86% were seen once. Sequencing used peripheral blood. These receptors all stem from a man in his thirties or forties with active or convalescent COVID-19. Each CDR3 is given with its conserved first and last residue. Each record gives: V gene, D gene, J gene, clone size, CDR3 length, CDR3 protein, CDR3 DNA. A D gene is named only where the DNA matches it firmly. Clone size is given for some rows only: seen once, a few or many times, or a class if the clone is expanded.

TRBV18,-,TRBJ2-3,many,14,CASSLGLSTDTQYF,TGTGCCAGCTCCCTTGGGCTAAGCACAGATACGCAGTATTTT
TRBV24-1,-,TRBJ1-5,-,14,CATSAPEFDQPQHF,TGTGCCACCAGTGCCCCCGAGTTTGATCAGCCCCAGCATTTT
TRBV19,-,TRBJ1-1,-,13,CASSSRRDTEAFF,TGTGCCAGTAGTAGCCGACGGGACACTGAAGCTTTCTTT
TRBV7-3,TRBD1,TRBJ1-5,-,14,CASSLQGAEQPQHF,TGTGCCAGCAGCTTACAGGGGGCGGAACAGCCCCAGCATTTT
TRBV2,TRBD1,TRBJ1-1,many,13,CASSGQGNTEAFF,TGTGCCAGCAGTGGACAGGGGAACACTGAAGCTTTCTTT
TRBV18,TRBD1,TRBJ1-4,-,14,CASSRGQGNEKLFF,TGTGCCAGCTCACGGGGACAGGGTAATGAAAAACTGTTTTTT
TRBV19,-,TRBJ1-4,-,13,CASSRTTNEKLFF,TGTGCCAGTAGCAGGACAACTAATGAAAAACTGTTTTTT
TRBV24-1,TRBD2,TRBJ2-1,-,16,CATSDDVSLGGHEQFF,TGTGCCACCAGTGATGACGTTAGCTTGGGAGGGCATGAGCAGTTCTTC
TRBV11-3,-,TRBJ2-1,-,15,CASSLGAGYYNEQFF,TGTGCCAGCAGCTTAGGAGCGGGCTACTACAATGAGCAGTTCTTC
TRBV11-3,-,TRBJ1-3,-,16,CASSLGHRNSGNTIYF,TGTGCCAGCAGCTTAGGGCACAGGAACTCTGGAAACACCATATATTTT
TRBV5-1,-,TRBJ2-3,-,14,CASSLPQGTDTQYF,TGCGCCAGCAGTTTACCCCAGGGGACAGATACGCAGTATTTT
TRBV5-8,-,TRBJ1-1,-,15,CASSLPWDSDTEAFF,TGTGCCAGCAGCCTACCGTGGGACTCTGACACTGAAGCTTTCTTT
TRBV10-3,TRBD1,TRBJ1-5,-,16,CAISESPDRVNQPQHF,TGTGCCATCAGTGAGTCGCCCGACAGGGTGAATCAGCCCCAGCATTTT
TRBV5-4,-,TRBJ1-5,-,14,CASSFRESNQPQHF,TGTGCCAGCAGCTTCCGGGAGAGCAATCAGCCCCAGCATTTT
TRBV7-3,TRBD1,TRBJ1-2,-,15,CASSRTGTSLYGYTF,TGTGCCAGCAGTCGGACAGGGACCTCCCTCTATGGCTACACCTTC
TRBV25-1,-,TRBJ2-6,-,18,CASTRSPQGASGANVLTF,TGTGCCAGCACCCGGTCACCCCAAGGGGCGAGCGGGGCCAACGTCCTGACTTTC
TRBV28,TRBD1,TRBJ1-6,-,15,CASSFRDRYNSPLHF,TGTGCCAGCAGTTTTAGGGACAGGTATAATTCACCCCTCCACTTT
TRBV30,-,TRBJ1-2,-,11,CAWGRGYGYTF,TGTGCCTGGGGCCGAGGCTATGGCTACACCTTC
TRBV6-2/TRBV6-3,-,TRBJ2-1,-,12,CASSLLYNEQFF,TGTGCCAGCAGTCTCCTCTACAATGAGCAGTTCTTC
TRBV3-1/TRBV3-2,TRBD2,TRBJ2-7,-,14,CASSTTSGSYEQYF,TGTGCCAGCAGTACGACTAGCGGGAGCTACGAGCAGTACTTC
TRBV2,-,TRBJ2-3,-,14,CASSRGLLTDTQYF,TGTGCCAGCAGTCGTGGACTTCTCACAGATACGCAGTATTTT
TRBV11-2,TRBD1,TRBJ1-2,-,15,CASSLGTGINYGYTF,TGTGCCAGCAGCCTTGGGACAGGAATTAACTATGGCTACACCTTC
TRBV29-1,-,TRBJ1-2,few,13,CSVEGGANYGYTF,TGCAGCGTTGAAGGGGGAGCTAACTATGGCTACACCTTC
TRBV24-1,TRBD1,TRBJ1-5,few,12,CATSDRGQPQHF,TGTGCCACCAGTGACAGGGGGCAGCCCCAGCATTTT
TRBV27,TRBD1,TRBJ2-3,once,15,CASSLWGTGPDTQYF,TGTGCCAGCAGTTTATGGGGGACAGGGCCAGATACGCAGTATTTT
TRBV30,-,TRBJ1-6,-,12,CAATDRASPLHF,TGTGCCGCAACGGACAGAGCTTCACCCCTCCACTTT
TRBV2,TRBD1,TRBJ1-1,-,14,CASRGGQGITEAFF,TGTGCCAGCAGGGGAGGACAGGGAATCACTGAAGCTTTCTTT
TRBV5-1,TRBD1,TRBJ1-1,-,15,CASSVGQRVNTEAFF,TGCGCCAGCAGCGTGGGACAGAGAGTGAACACTGAAGCTTTCTTT
TRBV18,TRBD1,TRBJ2-5,-,15,CASSPGTGGQETQYF,TGTGCCAGCTCACCCGGGACAGGGGGACAAGAGACCCAGTACTTC
TRBV24-1,-,TRBJ2-7,-,12,CATSDLGREQYF,TGTGCCACCAGTGATTTGGGGCGCGAGCAGTACTTC
TRBV6-1,-,TRBJ1-5,few,16,CASSEDELGANQPQHF,TGTGCCAGCAGTGAAGATGAACTGGGGGCCAATCAGCCCCAGCATTTT
TRBV29-1,TRBD2,TRBJ2-1,-,14,CSVAPGLANNEQFF,TGCAGCGTTGCCCCGGGACTAGCTAACAATGAGCAGTTCTTC
TRBV7-3,-,TRBJ1-4,-,16,CASSLYYAPRNEKLFF,TGTGCCAGCAGCTTATACTATGCCCCACGGAATGAAAAACTGTTTTTT
TRBV28,TRBD1,TRBJ2-1,-,12,CASSLGQGPEFF,TGTGCCAGCAGCCTAGGACAGGGGCCGGAGTTCTTC
TRBV7-2,TRBD1,TRBJ1-1,-,15,CASTSAGTANTEAFF,TGTGCCAGCACGTCGGCCGGGACAGCGAACACTGAAGCTTTCTTT
TRBV28,TRBD1,TRBJ1-1,-,14,CASGRTGLNTEAFF,TGTGCCAGCGGTAGGACAGGGTTGAACACTGAAGCTTTCTTT
TRBV3-1/TRBV3-2,-,TRBJ1-1,-,14,CASSPGGAPTEAFF,TGTGCCAGCAGCCCGGGGGGGGCACCCACTGAAGCTTTCTTT
TRBV21-1,-,TRBJ2-1,-,17,CASSNLAGESSYNEQFF,TGTGCCAGCAGCAACCTAGCGGGGGAGAGCTCCTACAATGAGCAGTTCTTC
TRBV6-2/TRBV6-3,-,TRBJ1-1,-,12,CASSGPERGAFF,TGTGCCAGCAGTGGCCCCGAGAGGGGGGCTTTCTTT
TRBV28,TRBD1,TRBJ2-2,once,16,CASSLLDRGETGELFF,TGTGCCAGCAGTTTATTGGACAGGGGAGAGACCGGGGAGCTGTTTTTT
TRBV25-1,TRBD1,TRBJ2-2,-,15,CASSGDRVDTGELFF,TGTGCCAGCAGTGGGGACAGGGTAGACACCGGGGAGCTGTTTTTT